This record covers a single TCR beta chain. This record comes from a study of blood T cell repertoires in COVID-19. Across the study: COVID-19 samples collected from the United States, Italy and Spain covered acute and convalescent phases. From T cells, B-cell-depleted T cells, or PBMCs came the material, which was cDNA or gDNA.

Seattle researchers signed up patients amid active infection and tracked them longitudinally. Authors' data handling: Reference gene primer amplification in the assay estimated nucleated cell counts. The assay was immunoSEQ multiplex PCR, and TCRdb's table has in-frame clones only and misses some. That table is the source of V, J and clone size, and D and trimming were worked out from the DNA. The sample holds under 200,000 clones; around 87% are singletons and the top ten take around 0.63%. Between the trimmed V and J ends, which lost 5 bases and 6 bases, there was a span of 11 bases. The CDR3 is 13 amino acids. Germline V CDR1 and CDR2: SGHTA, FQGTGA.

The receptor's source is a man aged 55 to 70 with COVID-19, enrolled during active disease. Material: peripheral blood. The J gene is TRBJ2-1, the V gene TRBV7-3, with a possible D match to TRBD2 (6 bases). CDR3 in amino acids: CASSLPRGNEQFF. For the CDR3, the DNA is TGTGCCAGCAGCCTCCCGCGGGGCAATGAGCAGTTCTTC. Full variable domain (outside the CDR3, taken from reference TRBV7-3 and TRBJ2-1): GAGVSQTPSNKVTEKGKYVELRCDPISGHTALYWYRQSLGQGPEFLIYFQGTGAADDSGLPNDRFFAVRPEGSVSTLKIQRTERGDSAVYLCASSLPRGNEQFFGPGTRLTVL.